This record covers a single T cell receptor beta chain. Its antigen is unknown. This record comes from a study of T cell responses to AZD1222 COVID-19 vaccine. Sequenced by immunoSEQ multiplex PCR; TCRdb stores in-frame clones only, minus some. The sample lists about 86,000 clones, around 73% occurring once. V lost 4 bases, J lost 4 bases, and 16 bases lay in between. Germline lookup yields CDR1 KGHSH and CDR2 LQKENI. The CDR3 loop spans 15 amino acids. Study-wide results and limits: Vaccine-associated CD4 TCRs ranged over spike, dominating at 160-218 and 743-854.

The sequence came from an adult in good health. The starting material was peripheral blood, obtained on day 0 of AZD1222 vaccination. The rearrangement uses TRBV18 and TRBJ1-1; no definite D call. The CDR3 DNA sequence: TGTGCCAGCTCACTAGCCCCGGGAGTAAGCACTGAAGCTTTCTTT. Its translation is CASSLAPGVSTEAFF.